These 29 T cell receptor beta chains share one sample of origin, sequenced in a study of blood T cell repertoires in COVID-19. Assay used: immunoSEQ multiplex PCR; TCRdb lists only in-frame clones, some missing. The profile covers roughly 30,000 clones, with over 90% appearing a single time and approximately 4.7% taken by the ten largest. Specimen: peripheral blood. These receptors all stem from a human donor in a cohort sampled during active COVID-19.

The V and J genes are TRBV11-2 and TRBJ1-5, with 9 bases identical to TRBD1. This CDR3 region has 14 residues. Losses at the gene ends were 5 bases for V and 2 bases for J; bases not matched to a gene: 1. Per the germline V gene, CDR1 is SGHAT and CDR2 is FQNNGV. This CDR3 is CASSRTGGNQPQHF. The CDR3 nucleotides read TGTGCCAGCAGCCGGACAGGGGGCAATCAGCCCCAGCATTTT.

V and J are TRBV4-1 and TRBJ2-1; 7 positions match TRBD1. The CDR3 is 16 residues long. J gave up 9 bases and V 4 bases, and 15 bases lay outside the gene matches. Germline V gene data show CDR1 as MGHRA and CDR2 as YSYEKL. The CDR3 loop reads CASSRNPGQSDPEQFF. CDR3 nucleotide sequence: TGCGCCAGCAGCCGTAACCCGGGACAGTCGGACCCTGAGCAGTTCTTC.

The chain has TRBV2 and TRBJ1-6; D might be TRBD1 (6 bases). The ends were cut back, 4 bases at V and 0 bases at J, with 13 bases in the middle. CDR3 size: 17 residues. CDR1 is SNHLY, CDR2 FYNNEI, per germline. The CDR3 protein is CASSVRRTVSYNSPLHF. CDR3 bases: TGTGCCAGCAGTGTTCGCCGGACAGTCTCCTATAATTCACCCCTCCACTTT.

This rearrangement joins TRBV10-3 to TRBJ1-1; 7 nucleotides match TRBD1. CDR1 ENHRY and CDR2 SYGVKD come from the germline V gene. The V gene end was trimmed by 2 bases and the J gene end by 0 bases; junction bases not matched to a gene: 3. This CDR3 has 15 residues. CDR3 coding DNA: TGTGCCATCAGTGAGCCGACAGGGATGAACACTGAAGCTTTCTTT. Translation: CAISEPTGMNTEAFF.

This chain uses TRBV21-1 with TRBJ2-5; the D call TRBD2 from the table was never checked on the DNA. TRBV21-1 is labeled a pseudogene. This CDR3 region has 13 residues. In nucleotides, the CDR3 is TGTGCCAGCAGCAAAGGAGGCCAAGAGACCCAGTACTTC. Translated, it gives CASSKGGQETQYF.

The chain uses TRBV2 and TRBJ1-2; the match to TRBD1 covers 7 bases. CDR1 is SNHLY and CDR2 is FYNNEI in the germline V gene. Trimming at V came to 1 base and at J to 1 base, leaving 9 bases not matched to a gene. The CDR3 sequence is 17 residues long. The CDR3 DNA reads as TGTGCCAGCAGTGAAGGGGTTTCTGGGGACAGTAACTATGGCTACACCTTC. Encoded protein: CASSEGVSGDSNYGYTF.

The CDR3 reads CASSRTAVLAKNIQYF. As DNA, the CDR3 is TGTGCCAGTAGCAGAACGGCGGTTCTAGCCAAAAACATTCAGTACTTC. The J gene is TRBJ2-4, the V gene TRBV19; D is unclear. There are 16 residues in the CDR3. V shed 6 bases and J shed 0 bases, with 15 bases lying between them. Germline V CDR1 and CDR2: LNHDA, SQIVND (reference sequence).

The CDR3 DNA reads TGCGCCAGCAGCTTGGTTCTAGGGGCAGGGGATTTGCGGGAGGCGGAAGAGACCCAGTACTTC. Its translation is CASSLVLGAGDLREAEETQYF. V and J are TRBV5-1 and TRBJ2-5; 8 nucleotides match TRBD2. After removal of 0 bases from V and 3 bases from J, the junction contained 22 bases not matched to a gene. The CDR3 loop spans 21 amino acids. The germline V gene encodes CDR1 SGHRS and CDR2 YFSETQ.

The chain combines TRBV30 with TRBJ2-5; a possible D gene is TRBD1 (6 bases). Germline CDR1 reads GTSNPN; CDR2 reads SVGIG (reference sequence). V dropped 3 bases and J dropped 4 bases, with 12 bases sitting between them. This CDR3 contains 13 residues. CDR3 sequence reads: CAWREQGIETQYF. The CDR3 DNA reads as TGTGCCTGGAGGGAACAGGGAATAGAGACCCAGTACTTC.

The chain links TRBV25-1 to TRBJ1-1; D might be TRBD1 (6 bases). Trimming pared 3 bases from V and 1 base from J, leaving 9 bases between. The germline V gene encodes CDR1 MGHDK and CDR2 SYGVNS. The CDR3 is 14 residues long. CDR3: CASSENRENTEAFF. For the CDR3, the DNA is TGTGCCAGCAGTGAGAACAGGGAGAACACTGAAGCTTTCTTT.

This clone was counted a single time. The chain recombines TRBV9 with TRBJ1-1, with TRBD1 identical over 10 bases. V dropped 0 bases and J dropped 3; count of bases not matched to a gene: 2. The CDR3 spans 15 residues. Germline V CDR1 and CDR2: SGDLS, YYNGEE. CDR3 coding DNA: TGTGCCAGCAGCGTAGTAGGACAGGGGGACACTGAAGCTTTCTTT. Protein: CASSVVGQGDTEAFF.

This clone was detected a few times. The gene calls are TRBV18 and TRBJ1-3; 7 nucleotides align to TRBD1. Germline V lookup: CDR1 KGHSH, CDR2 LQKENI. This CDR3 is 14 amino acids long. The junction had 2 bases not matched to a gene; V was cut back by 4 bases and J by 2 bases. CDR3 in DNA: TGTGCCAGCTCACTAGGGACAGCTGGAAACACCATATATTTT. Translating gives CASSLGTAGNTIYF.

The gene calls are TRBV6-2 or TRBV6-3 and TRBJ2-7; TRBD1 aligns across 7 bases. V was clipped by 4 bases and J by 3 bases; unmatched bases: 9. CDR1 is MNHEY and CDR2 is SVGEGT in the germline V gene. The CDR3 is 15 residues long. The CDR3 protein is CASSSDRAAFYEQYF. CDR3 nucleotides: TGTGCCAGCAGTTCCGACAGGGCAGCGTTCTACGAGCAGTACTTC.

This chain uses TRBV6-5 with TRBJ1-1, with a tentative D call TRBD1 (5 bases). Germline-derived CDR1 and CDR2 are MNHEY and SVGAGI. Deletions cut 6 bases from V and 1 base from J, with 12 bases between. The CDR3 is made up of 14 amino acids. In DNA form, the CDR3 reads TGTGCCAGCAGCCCGCGGGGCGGGAACACTGAAGCTTTCTTT. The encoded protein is CASSPRGGNTEAFF.

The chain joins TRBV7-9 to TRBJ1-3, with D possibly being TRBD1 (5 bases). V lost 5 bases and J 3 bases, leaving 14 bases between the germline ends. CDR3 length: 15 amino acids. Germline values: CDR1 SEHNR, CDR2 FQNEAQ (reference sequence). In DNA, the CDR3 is TGTGCCAGCAGCACGACGACAGAAAGTGGAAACACCATATATTTT. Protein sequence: CASSTTTESGNTIYF.

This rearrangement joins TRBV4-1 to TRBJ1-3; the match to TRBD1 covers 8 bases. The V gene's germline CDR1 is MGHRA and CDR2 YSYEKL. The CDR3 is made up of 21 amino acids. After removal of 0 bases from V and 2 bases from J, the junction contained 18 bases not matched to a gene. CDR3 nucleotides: TGCGCCAGCAGCCAAGAAGTATCGGTTCCAGGGGGCGTTGAAACTGGAAACACCATATATTTT. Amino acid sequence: CASSQEVSVPGGVETGNTIYF.

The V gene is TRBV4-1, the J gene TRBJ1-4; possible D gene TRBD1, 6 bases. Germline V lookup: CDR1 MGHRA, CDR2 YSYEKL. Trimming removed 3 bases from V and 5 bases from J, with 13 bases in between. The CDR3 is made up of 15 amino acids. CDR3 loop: CASSQGAGLNEKLFF. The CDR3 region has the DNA TGCGCCAGCAGCCAGGGGGCAGGGCTAAATGAAAAACTGTTTTTT.

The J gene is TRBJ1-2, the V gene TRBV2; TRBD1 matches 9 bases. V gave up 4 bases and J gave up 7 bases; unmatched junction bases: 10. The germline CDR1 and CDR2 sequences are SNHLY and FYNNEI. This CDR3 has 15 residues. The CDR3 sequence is CASSVDSGTGFGYTF. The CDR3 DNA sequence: TGTGCCAGCAGTGTAGATTCCGGGACAGGGTTTGGCTACACCTTC.

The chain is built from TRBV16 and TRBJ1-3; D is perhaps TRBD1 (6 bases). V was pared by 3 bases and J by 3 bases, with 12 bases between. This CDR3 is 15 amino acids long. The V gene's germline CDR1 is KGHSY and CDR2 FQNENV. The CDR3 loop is CASSHGGSGGNTIYF. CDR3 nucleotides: TGTGCCAGCAGCCATGGGGGCTCGGGTGGAAACACCATATATTTT. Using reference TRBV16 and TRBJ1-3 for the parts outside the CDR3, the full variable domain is GEEVAQTPKHLVRGEGQKAKLYCAPIKGHSYVFWYQQVLKNEFKFLISFQNENVFDETGMPKERFSAKCLPNSPCSLEIQATKLEDSAVYFCASSHGGSGGNTIYFGEGSWLTVV.

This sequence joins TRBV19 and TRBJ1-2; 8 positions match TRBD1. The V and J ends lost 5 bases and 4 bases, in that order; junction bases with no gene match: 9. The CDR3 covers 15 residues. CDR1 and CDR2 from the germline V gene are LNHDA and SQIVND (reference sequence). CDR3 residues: CASSFSQGVLYGYTF. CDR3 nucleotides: TGTGCCAGTAGTTTCTCACAGGGGGTTCTCTATGGCTACACCTTC. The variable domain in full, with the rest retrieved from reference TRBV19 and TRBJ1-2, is DGGITQSPKYLFRKEGQNVTLSCEQNLNHDAMYWYRQDPGQGLRLIYYSQIVNDFQKGDIAEGYSVSREKKESFPLTVTSAQKNPTAFYLCASSFSQGVLYGYTFGSGTRLTVV.

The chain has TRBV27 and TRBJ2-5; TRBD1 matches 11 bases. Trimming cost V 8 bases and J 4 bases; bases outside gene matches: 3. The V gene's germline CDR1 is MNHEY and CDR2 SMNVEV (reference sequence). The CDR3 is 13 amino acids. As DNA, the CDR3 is TGTGCCAGCGGGACAGGGGGAGCAGAGACCCAGTACTTC. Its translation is CASGTGGAETQYF.

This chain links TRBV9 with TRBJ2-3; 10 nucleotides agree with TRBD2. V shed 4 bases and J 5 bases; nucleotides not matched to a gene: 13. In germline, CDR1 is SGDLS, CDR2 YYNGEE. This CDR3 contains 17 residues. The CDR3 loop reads CASSLRLAGDHVDTQYF. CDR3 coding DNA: TGTGCCAGCAGCTTAAGACTAGCGGGCGACCACGTAGATACGCAGTATTTT.

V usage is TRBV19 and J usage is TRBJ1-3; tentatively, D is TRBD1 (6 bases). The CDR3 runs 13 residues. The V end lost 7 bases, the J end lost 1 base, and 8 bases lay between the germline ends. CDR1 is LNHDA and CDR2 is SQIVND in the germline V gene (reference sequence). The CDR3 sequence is CASTGTSGNTIYF. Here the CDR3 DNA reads TGTGCCAGTACAGGGACATCTGGAAACACCATATATTTT.

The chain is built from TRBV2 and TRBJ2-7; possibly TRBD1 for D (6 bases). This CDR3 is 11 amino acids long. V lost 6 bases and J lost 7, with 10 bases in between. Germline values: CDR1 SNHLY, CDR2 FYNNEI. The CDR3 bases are TGTGCCAGCAGGGGGGCAGATGAGCAGTACTTC. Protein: CASRGADEQYF.

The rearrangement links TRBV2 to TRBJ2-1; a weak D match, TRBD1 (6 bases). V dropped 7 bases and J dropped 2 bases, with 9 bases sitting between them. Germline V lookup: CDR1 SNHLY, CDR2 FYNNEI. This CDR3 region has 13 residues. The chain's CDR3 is CASTGTTYNEQFF. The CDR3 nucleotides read TGTGCCAGCACCGGGACAACCTACAATGAGCAGTTCTTC.

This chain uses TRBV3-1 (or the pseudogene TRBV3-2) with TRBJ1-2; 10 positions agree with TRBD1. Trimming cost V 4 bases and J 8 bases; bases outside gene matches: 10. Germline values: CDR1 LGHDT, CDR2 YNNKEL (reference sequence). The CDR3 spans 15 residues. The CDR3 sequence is CASSLTRTGGEGYTF. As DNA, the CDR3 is TGTGCCAGCAGCCTCACTCGGACAGGGGGAGAGGGCTACACCTTC.

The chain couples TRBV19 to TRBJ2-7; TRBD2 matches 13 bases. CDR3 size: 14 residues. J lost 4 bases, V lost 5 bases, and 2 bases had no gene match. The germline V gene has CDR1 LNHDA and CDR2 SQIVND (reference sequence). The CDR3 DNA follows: TGTGCCAGTAGTTTGACTAGCGGGGGGTACGAGCAGTACTTC. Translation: CASSLTSGGYEQYF.

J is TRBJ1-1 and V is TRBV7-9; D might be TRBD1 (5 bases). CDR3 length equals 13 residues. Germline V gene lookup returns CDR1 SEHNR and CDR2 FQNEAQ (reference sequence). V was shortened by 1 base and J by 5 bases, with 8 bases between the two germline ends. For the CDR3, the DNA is TGTGCCAGCAGCTTAGACGGGGGGACTGAAGCTTTCTTT. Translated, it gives CASSLDGGTEAFF.

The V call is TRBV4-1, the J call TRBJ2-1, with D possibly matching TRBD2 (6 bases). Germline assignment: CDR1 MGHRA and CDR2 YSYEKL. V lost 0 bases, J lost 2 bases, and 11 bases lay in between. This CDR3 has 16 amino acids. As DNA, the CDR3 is TGCGCCAGCAGCCAAGATGGGAGGCCCCCCTACAATGAGCAGTTCTTC. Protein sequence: CASSQDGRPPYNEQFF.